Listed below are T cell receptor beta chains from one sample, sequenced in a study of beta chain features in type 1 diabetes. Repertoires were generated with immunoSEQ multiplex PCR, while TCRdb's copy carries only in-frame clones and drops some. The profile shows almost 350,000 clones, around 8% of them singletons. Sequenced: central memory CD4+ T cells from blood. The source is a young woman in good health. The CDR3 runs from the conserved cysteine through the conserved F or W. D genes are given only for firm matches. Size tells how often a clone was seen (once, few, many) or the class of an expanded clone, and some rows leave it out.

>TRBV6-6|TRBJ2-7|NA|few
TGTGCCACCGGTGGGGGGAGTATATCCTACGAGCAGTACTTC
CATGGGSISYEQYF
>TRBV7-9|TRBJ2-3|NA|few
TGTGCCTCTAGCACAGATACGCAGTATTTT
CASSTDTQYF
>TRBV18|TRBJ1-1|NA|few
TGTGCCAGCTCAATCCGAAAAATAGAGCTATCGAACACTGAAGCTTTCTTT
CASSIRKIELSNTEAFF
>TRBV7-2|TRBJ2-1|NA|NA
TGTGCCAGCAGCGCAAGAACAGGGTTCAATGAGCAGTTCTTC
CASSARTGFNEQFF
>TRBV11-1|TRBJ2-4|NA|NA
TGTGCCAGCAGCTTGAGGACCGGACAGCTAGCCAAAAACATTCAGTACTTC
CASSLRTGQLAKNIQYF
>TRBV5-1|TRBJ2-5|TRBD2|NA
TGCGCCAGCATTCGGGAGGGGTCTGAGACCCAGTACTTC
CASIREGSETQYF
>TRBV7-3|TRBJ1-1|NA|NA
TGTGCCAGCAGCAGAAACGGGGGAGCCGGGACTGAAGCTTTCTTT
CASSRNGGAGTEAFF
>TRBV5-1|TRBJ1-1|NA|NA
TGCGCCAGCAGCTCCACAGGGATCCCTGAAGCTTTCTTT
CASSSTGIPEAFF
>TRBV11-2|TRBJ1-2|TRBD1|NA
TGTGCCAGCAGCACGGGACAGGGGTACAGTGGCTACACCTTC
CASSTGQGYSGYTF
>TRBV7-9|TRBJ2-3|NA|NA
TGTGCCAGCACGCGGGGAGGCGGATACACAGATACGCAGTATTTT
CASTRGGGYTDTQYF
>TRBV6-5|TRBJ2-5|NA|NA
TGTGCCAGCAGTTACTCGATAAGTAGCGTCCGGACCCAGTACTTC
CASSYSISSVRTQYF
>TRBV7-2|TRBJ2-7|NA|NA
TGTGCCAGCAGCTTAGTTGCAGGGAACGAGCAGTACTTC
CASSLVAGNEQYF
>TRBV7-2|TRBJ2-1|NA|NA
TGTGCCAGCAGCTTAGCCCTAGCGCGCTACAATGAGCAGTTCTTC
CASSLALARYNEQFF
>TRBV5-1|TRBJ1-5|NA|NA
TGCGCCAGCAGCTTGAAGTGGGACCAGCCCCAGCATTTT
CASSLKWDQPQHF
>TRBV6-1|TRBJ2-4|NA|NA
TGTGCCAGCAGTGGAGGACCACAGGGTACACTAACCAAAAACATTCAGTACTTC
CASSGGPQGTLTKNIQYF
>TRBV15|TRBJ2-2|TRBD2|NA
TGTGCCACCAGCAGAGGACTAGCGGGGCAGAACACCGGGGAGCTGTTTTTT
CATSRGLAGQNTGELFF
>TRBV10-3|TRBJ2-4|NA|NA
TGTGCCATCAGTGAACGGGTCGCGGACATTCAGTACTTC
CAISERVADIQYF
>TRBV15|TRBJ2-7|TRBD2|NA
TGTGCCACCAGCAGAGATCGCGGACTAGCGGGAGCAGGGTCCTACGAGCAGTACTTC
CATSRDRGLAGAGSYEQYF
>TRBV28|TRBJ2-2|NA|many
TGTGCCAGCACCCCAGCGACTCCGAACACCGGGGAGCTGTTTTTT
CASTPATPNTGELFF
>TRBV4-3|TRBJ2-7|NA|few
TGCGCCAGCAGCCATCAGGGTGGAGACGAGCAGTACTTC
CASSHQGGDEQYF
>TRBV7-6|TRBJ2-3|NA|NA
TGTGCCAGCAGCTTTGGAGGGGGCAGTACGAGAGGCACAGATACGCAGTATTTT
CASSFGGGSTRGTDTQYF
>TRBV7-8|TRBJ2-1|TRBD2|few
TGTGCCAGCAGCCCGGGACTAGCTCATGAGCAGTTCTTC
CASSPGLAHEQFF
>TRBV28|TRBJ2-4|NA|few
TGTGCCAGCAGTTTATGGCCGTCTAGCATTCAGTACTTC
CASSLWPSSIQYF
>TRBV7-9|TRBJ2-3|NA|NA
TGTGCCAGCAGCTTAGTACCCGGTTCAGATACGCAGTATTTT
CASSLVPGSDTQYF
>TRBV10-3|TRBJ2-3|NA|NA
TGTGCCATCGAAGCGGGCGGGGATACGCAGTATTTT
CAIEAGGDTQYF
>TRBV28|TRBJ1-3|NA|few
TGTGCCAGCATCGGACCAAGCTCTGGAAACACCATATATTTT
CASIGPSSGNTIYF
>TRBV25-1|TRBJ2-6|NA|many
TGTGCCAGCCTGAAGGCTGGGGCCAACGTCCTGACTTTC
CASLKAGANVLTF
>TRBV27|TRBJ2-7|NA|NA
TGTGCCAGCAGGGACAGTTCCTACGAGCAGTACTTC
CASRDSSYEQYF
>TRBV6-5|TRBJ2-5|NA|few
TGTGCCAGCAGTTCTTTAGCGTACCAAGAGACCCAGTACTTC
CASSSLAYQETQYF
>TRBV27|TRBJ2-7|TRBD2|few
TGTGCCAGCAGTTTAAAAGCGGGAGGGCCTAGGGAGCAGTACTTC
CASSLKAGGPREQYF
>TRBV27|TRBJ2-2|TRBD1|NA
TGTGCCAGCAGTTCCCAGCAGGGGGCGTACACCGGGGAGCTGTTTTTT
CASSSQQGAYTGELFF
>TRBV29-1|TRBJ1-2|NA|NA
TGCAGCGTTTTTAAGGAAAGTAGTGGCTACACCTTC
CSVFKESSGYTF
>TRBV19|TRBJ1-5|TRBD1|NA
TGTGCCAGTACCGGGACAGGAGGTCAGCCCCAGCATTTT
CASTGTGGQPQHF
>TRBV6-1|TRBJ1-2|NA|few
TGTGCCAGCAGACTTACAGGGCTTATAGGTGGCTACACCTTC
CASRLTGLIGGYTF
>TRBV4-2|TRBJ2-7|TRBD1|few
TGTGCCAGCAGACTAAGACAGGGGGCGGTATACGAGCAGTACTTC
CASRLRQGAVYEQYF
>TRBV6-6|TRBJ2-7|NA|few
TGTGCCAGCAGCAAGGAGGTAGGATACGAGCAGTACTTC
CASSKEVGYEQYF
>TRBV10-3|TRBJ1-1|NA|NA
TGTGCCATCAGTGAACAGGGGAACACTGAAGCTTTCTTT
CAISEQGNTEAFF
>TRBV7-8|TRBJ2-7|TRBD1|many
TGTGCCAGCAGCCAGACGGGACAGGGGGAGTACGAGCAGTACTTC
CASSQTGQGEYEQYF
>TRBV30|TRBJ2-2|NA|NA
TGTGCCTGGAGTTCTCAGCGACACACCGGGGAGCTGTTTTTT
CAWSSQRHTGELFF
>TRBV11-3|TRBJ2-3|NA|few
TGTGCCAGCAGCTTAGGAGTTGGGGATACGCAGTATTTT
CASSLGVGDTQYF
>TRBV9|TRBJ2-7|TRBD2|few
TGTGCCAGCAGCGCCCTAGCGGGAGGTTTCCACGAGCAGTACTTC
CASSALAGGFHEQYF
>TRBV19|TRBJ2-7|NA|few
TGTGCCAGTAGTTCGCCCAGGGAATCCTCCTACGAGCAGTACTTC
CASSSPRESSYEQYF
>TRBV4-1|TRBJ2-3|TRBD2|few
TGCGCCAGCAGCCTGTCTAGCGGGGCAGATACGCAGTATTTT
CASSLSSGADTQYF
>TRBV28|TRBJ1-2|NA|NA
TGTGCCAGCGGCTTCCACGTTGGCTACACCTTC
CASGFHVGYTF
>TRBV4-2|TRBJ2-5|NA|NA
TGTGCCAGCAGCCAAGTATCCGGGCAGGAGACCCAGTACTTC
CASSQVSGQETQYF
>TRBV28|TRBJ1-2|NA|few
TGTGCCAGCAGTTCGAAGGGCCGATATGGCTACACCTTC
CASSSKGRYGYTF
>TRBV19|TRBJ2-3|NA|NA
TGTGCCAGTAGTATAGGTAATACGCAGTATTTT
CASSIGNTQYF
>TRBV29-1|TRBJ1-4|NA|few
TGCAGCGTGCGACCTGAACAGGGCGGGGAAACTAATGAAAAACTGTTTTTT
CSVRPEQGGETNEKLFF
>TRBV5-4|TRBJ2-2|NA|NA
TGTGCCAGCAGCTTGGAGGGCGGGGAGCTGTTTTTT
CASSLEGGELFF
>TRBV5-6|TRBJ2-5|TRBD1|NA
TGTGCCAGCAGCTTTAACGGTTGGACAGGGGAAGAGTCCCAGTACTTC
CASSFNGWTGEESQYF
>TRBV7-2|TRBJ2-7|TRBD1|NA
TGTGCCAGCAGCGATAGGGACAGGGGCTCCTACGAGCAGTACTTC
CASSDRDRGSYEQYF
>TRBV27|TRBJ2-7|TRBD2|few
TGTGCCAGCAGTTCGGGAGCGGGAGGGCCAGGAGAGCAGTACTTC
CASSSGAGGPGEQYF
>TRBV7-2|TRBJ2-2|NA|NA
TGTGCCAGCAGCCCTAGGCCCGCCGGGGAGCTGTTTTTT
CASSPRPAGELFF
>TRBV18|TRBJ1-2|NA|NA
TGTGCCAGCTCACCGGACTCAAGATATGGCTACACCTTC
CASSPDSRYGYTF